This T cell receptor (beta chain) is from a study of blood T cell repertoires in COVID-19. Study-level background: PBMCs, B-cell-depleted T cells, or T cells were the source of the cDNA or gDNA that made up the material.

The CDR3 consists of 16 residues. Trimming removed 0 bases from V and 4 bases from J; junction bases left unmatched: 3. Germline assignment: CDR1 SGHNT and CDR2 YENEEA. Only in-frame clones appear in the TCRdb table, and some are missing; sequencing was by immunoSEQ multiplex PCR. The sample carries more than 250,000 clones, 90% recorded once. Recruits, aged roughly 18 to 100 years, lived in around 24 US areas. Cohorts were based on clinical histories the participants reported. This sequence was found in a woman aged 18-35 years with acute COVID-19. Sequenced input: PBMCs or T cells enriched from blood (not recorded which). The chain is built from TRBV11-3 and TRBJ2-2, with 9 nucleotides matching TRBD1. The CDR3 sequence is CASSLEGQGFTGELFF. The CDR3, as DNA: TGTGCCAGCAGCTTAGAGGGACAGGGTTTCACCGGGGAGCTGTTTTTT. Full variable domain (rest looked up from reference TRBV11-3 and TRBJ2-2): EAGVVQSPRYKIIEKKQPVAFWCNPISGHNTLYWYLQNLGQGPELLIRYENEEAVDDSQLPKDRFSAERLKGVDSTLKIQPAELGDSAVYLCASSLEGQGFTGELFFGEGSRLTVL.